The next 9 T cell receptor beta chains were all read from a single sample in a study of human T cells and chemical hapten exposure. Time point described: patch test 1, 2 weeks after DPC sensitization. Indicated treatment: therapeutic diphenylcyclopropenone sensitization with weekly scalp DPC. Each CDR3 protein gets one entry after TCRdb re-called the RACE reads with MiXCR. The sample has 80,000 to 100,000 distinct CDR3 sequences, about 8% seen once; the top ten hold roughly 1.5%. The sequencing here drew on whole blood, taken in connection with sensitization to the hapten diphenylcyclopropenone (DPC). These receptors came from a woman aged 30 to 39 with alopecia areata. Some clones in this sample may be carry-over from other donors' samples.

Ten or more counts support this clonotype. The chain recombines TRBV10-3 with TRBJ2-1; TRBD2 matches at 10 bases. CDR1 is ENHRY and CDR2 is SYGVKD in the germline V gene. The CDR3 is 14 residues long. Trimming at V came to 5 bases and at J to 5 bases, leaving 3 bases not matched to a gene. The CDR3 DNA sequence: TGTGCCATCAGTCCTAGCGGGGGAAACAATGAGCAGTTCTTC. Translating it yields CAISPSGGNNEQFF.

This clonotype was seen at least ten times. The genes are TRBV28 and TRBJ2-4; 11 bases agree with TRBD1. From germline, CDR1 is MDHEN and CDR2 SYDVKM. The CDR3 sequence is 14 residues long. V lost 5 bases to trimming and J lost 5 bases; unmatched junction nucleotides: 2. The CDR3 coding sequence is TGTGCCAGCAGTAGGACAGGGGGCGAAAACATTCAGTACTTC. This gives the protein CASSRTGGENIQYF. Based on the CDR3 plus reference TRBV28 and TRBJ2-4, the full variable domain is DVKVTQSSRYLVKRTGEKVFLECVQDMDHENMFWYRQDPGLGLRLIYFSYDVKMKEKGDIPEGYSVSREKKERFSLILESASTNQTSMYLCASSRTGGENIQYFGAGTRLSVL.

The CDR3 spells CASSMEGQPAYEQYF. In DNA, the CDR3 is TGTGCCAGTAGTATGGAGGGACAACCGGCCTACGAGCAGTACTTC. V is TRBV19 and J is TRBJ2-7, with D possibly called TRBD1 or TRBD2 (6 bases each). Germline CDR1 reads LNHDA; CDR2 reads SQIVND (reference sequence). The V and J ends lost 3 bases and 2 bases respectively, with 14 bases between them. The CDR3 runs to 15 residues. Full variable domain (rest looked up from reference TRBV19 and TRBJ2-7): DGGITQSPKYLFRKEGQNVTLSCEQNLNHDAMYWYRQDPGQGLRLIYYSQIVNDFQKGDIAEGYSVSREKKESFPLTVTSAQKNPTAFYLCASSMEGQPAYEQYFGPGTRLTVT.

Here the CDR3 DNA reads TGTGCCAGCACCTTGACTCCTCCGGGACAGGGGAATGAAAAACTGTTTTTT. It codes for CASTLTPPGQGNEKLFF. The rearrangement joins TRBV11-2 to TRBJ1-4; TRBD1 matches at 10 bases. V was clipped by 7 bases and J by 5 bases; unmatched bases: 13. The length of the CDR3 is 17 residues. The V gene's germline CDR1 is SGHAT and CDR2 FQNNGV. Combining the CDR3 with reference TRBV11-2 and TRBJ1-4 gives the whole variable domain EAGVAQSPRYKIIEKRQSVAFWCNPISGHATLYWYQQILGQGPKLLIQFQNNGVVDDSQLPKDRFSAERLKGVDSTLKIQPAKLEDSAVYLCASTLTPPGQGNEKLFFGSGTQLSVL.

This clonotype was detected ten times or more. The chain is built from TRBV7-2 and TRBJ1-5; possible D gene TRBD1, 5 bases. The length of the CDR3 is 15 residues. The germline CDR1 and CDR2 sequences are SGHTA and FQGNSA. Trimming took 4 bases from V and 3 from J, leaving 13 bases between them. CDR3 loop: CASSSTGTTNQPQHF. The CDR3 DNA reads TGTGCCAGCAGCTCCACCGGGACCACCAATCAGCCCCAGCATTTT.

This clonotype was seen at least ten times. For the CDR3, the DNA is TGCGCCAGCAGCTTAGGACAGGGGGGGTACGAGCAGTACTTC. It encodes CASSLGQGGYEQYF. This chain links TRBV5-1 with TRBJ2-7; 10 nucleotides align to TRBD1. Trimming removed 2 bases from V and 4 bases from J; junction bases left unmatched: 3. CDR1 and CDR2 (germline): SGHRS, YFSETQ. The CDR3 is 14 amino acids.

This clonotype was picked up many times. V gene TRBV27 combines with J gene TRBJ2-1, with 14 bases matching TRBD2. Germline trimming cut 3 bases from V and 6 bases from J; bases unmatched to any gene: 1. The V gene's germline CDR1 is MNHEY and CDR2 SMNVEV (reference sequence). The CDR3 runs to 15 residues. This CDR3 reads CASSFGLAGGNEQFF. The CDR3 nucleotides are TGTGCCAGCAGTTTCGGACTAGCGGGGGGCAATGAGCAGTTCTTC.

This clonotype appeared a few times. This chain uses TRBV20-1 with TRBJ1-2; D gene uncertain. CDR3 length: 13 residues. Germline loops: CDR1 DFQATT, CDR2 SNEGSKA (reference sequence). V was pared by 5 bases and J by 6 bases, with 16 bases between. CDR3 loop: CSARSEGDDGYTF. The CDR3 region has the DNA TGCAGTGCTCGTTCTGAGGGAGACGATGGCTACACCTTC.

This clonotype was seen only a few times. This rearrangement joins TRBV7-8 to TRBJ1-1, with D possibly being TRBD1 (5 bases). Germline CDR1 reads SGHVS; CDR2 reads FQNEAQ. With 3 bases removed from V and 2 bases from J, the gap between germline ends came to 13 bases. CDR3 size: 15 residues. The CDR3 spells CASSLPGFFNTEAFF. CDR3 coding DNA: TGTGCCAGCAGCTTGCCAGGGTTTTTCAACACTGAAGCTTTCTTT.